Following are 32 T cell receptor beta chains from one sample sequenced in a study of T cells in Graves' hyperthyroidism and ophthalmopathy. The source material, RNA transcripts, was used to amplify TCR beta CDR3 regions. With the HTBI primer set, the TCR CDR3 went through a first round of RT-PCR. Via MiXCR, TCRdb re-called the multiplex PCR reads, giving one row per CDR3 protein. This sample carries approximately 620,000 distinct CDR3 sequences, approximately 14% of them seen once, and the ten largest clones take roughly 5.5%. The sequenced sample consisted of blood. The receptor set was obtained from a woman aged 25 to 39 with Graves' hyperthyroidism that later progressed to Graves' ophthalmopathy.

This clonotype came up many times. The chain uses TRBV19 and TRBJ1-1, with 8 nucleotides matching TRBD1. The germline V gene encodes CDR1 LNHDA and CDR2 SQIVND (reference sequence). The CDR3 runs to 13 residues. The trim removed 7 bases at V and 3 bases at J, leaving 4 bases unmatched. The DNA of the CDR3 is TGTGCCAGTACGTCGGACAGGGACACTGAAGCTTTCTTT. Its protein is CASTSDRDTEAFF.

This clonotype was observed at least ten times. The rearrangement joins TRBV4-3 to TRBJ1-2; D uncertain. CDR1 LGHNA and CDR2 YSLEER come from the germline V gene. The V and J ends lost 0 bases and 4 bases respectively, with 9 bases between them. This CDR3 is 14 amino acids long. The CDR3 is CASSQEEPSYGYTF. Here the CDR3 DNA reads TGCGCCAGCAGCCAAGAGGAACCGAGCTATGGCTACACCTTC.

The chain has TRBV4-2 and TRBJ1-4; 11 bases fit TRBD1. J lost 3 bases, V lost 4 bases, and 7 bases had no gene match. CDR1 LGHNA and CDR2 YNFKEQ come from the germline V gene. The CDR3 extends over 17 amino acids. As DNA, the CDR3 is TGTGCCAGCAGCCGAGGGGACAGGGGGGACTCTAATGAAAAACTGTTTTTT. This sequence encodes CASSRGDRGDSNEKLFF.

As to this clonotype: The junction differs from germline at one of its ends, possibly a read error. V and J are TRBV18 and TRBJ2-6; no reliable D call. CDR1 and CDR2 (germline): KGHSH, LQKENI. The CDR3 extends over 18 amino acids. As DNA, the CDR3 is TGTACCAGCTCACCACTTTCCCCCCCCCACTCTGGGGCCAACGTCCTGACTTTC. Protein product: CTSSPLSPPHSGANVLTF.

This clonotype was recorded at least ten times. This chain joins TRBV12-3 or TRBV12-4 and TRBJ2-1; D gene unclear. The CDR3 sequence is 14 residues long. The V end was cut by 6 bases, the J end by 0 bases, with 9 bases between. In nucleotides, the CDR3 is TGTGCCAGCAGGGACCAGAGCTCCTACAATGAGCAGTTCTTC. Translation gives CASRDQSSYNEQFF.

This chain links TRBV27 with TRBJ1-5, with D hard to call. The CDR3 length is 14 residues. Per germline, CDR1 MNHEY and CDR2 SMNVEV (reference sequence). V was clipped by 0 bases and J by 7 bases, with 10 bases between them. Here the CDR3 reads CASSLSRFSQPQHF. CDR3 coding DNA: TGTGCCAGCAGTTTATCGAGGTTTTCCCAGCCCCAGCATTTT.

This clonotype was recorded a few times. The chain combines TRBV6-2 or TRBV6-3 with TRBJ2-1, with 7 nucleotides matching TRBD2. Germline V gene sequence: CDR1 MNHEY, CDR2 SVGEGT. The CDR3 is 13 amino acids. Trimming cost V 8 bases and J 6 bases; bases outside gene matches: 7. Here the CDR3 reads CASQGGWVNEQFF. CDR3 sequence (DNA): TGTGCCAGCCAGGGAGGGTGGGTCAATGAGCAGTTCTTC.

In this sample, this clonotype turned up a few times. This chain uses TRBV25-1 with TRBJ1-5, with no clear D. V shed 3 bases and J shed 7 bases, with 10 bases lying between them. The CDR3 covers 13 residues. Germline CDR1 MGHDK, CDR2 SYGVNS. The CDR3 sequence is CASSDEGNQPQHF. In DNA, the CDR3 is TGTGCCAGCAGTGACGAGGGAAACCAGCCCCAGCATTTT. Full variable domain (outside the CDR3, taken from reference TRBV25-1 and TRBJ1-5): EADIYQTPRYLVIGTGKKITLECSQTMGHDKMYWYQQDPGMELHLIHYSYGVNSTEKGDLSSESTVSRIRTEHFPLTLESARPSHTSQYLCASSDEGNQPQHFGDGTRLSIL.

This chain connects TRBV11-2 to TRBJ2-3; 10 bases line up with TRBD2. The CDR3 has 17 residues. CDR1 is SGHAT and CDR2 is FQNNGV in the germline V gene. V gave up 5 bases and J gave up 3 bases; unmatched junction bases: 11. This CDR3 reads CASSLFPSGSSTDTQYF. CDR3 DNA: TGTGCCAGCAGCCTTTTTCCTAGCGGGAGTTCTACAGATACGCAGTATTTT.

In its sample, this clonotype was seen many times. The chain uses TRBV2 and TRBJ2-1; 9 positions agree with TRBD2. The CDR3 has 16 amino acids. V was clipped by 1 base and J by 4 bases; unmatched bases: 5. Per germline, CDR1 SNHLY and CDR2 FYNNEI. The chain's CDR3 is CASSEVSAGGYNEQFF. The CDR3 DNA sequence: TGTGCCAGCAGTGAAGTGTCAGCGGGGGGATACAATGAGCAGTTCTTC.

This clonotype was found a few times. The chain recombines TRBV5-4 with TRBJ2-3; D is possibly TRBD2 (6 bases). The germline V gene has CDR1 SGHNT and CDR2 YYREEE (reference sequence). V was cut by 4 bases and J by 6 bases, with 18 bases left in between. This CDR3 spans 15 amino acids. CDR3 sequence (DNA): TGTGCCAGCAGCGGAACTAGGGACTCGGGGGATACGCAGTATTTT. It specifies CASSGTRDSGDTQYF. The full variable domain, rest sourced from reference TRBV5-4 and TRBJ2-3, is ETGVTQSPTHLIKTRGQQVTLRCSSQSGHNTVSWYQQALGQGPQFIFQYYREEENGRGNFPPRFSGLQFPNYSSELNVNALELDDSALYLCASSGTRDSGDTQYFGPGTRLTVL.

This clonotype appeared a few times. The chain uses TRBV6-1 and TRBJ1-1; possible D gene TRBD1, 6 bases. The CDR3 has 12 residues. V dropped 7 bases and J dropped 13 bases, with 19 bases sitting between them. Germline values: CDR1 MNHNS, CDR2 SASEGT. CDR3 loop: CASNPYAGAGFF. In DNA, the CDR3 is TGTGCCAGCAACCCCTACGCAGGGGCTGGTTTCTTT.

This clonotype was seen at least ten times. The chain has TRBV28 and TRBJ2-1; no clear D. Germline V gene lookup returns CDR1 MDHEN and CDR2 SYDVKM. This CDR3 region has 12 residues. Trimming stripped 2 bases from V and 7 bases from J, with 6 bases between. The CDR3 coding sequence is TGTGCCAGCAGTTTAGGCTGGAATGAGCAGTTCTTC. Its translation is CASSLGWNEQFF.

This clonotype was counted at least ten times. DNA for the CDR3: TGTGCCAGCAGCCCCAGTCCCTCGGGACTAGCGAGGGAGCAGTACTTC. Translated: CASSPSPSGLAREQYF. This sequence joins TRBV7-9 and TRBJ2-7; 10 bases map to TRBD2. The length of the CDR3 is 16 residues. The germline gives CDR1 SEHNR, CDR2 FQNEAQ (reference sequence). V shed 5 bases, J shed 7 bases, and the junction held 14 bases outside the gene matches.

Regarding this clonotype: A read error may be the cause here, since a much bigger clone is one base away. The J gene is TRBJ2-7, the V gene TRBV14; D ambiguous. Germline CDR1 reads SGHDN; CDR2 reads FVKESK. Trimming removed 0 bases at V and 5 bases at J, with 8 bases between. This CDR3 region has 13 residues. The CDR3, as DNA: TGTGCCAGCAGCCAAGAGGGGTACCACGAGCAGTACTTC. Protein sequence: CASSQEGYHEQYF.

This clonotype occurred a few times. The chain links TRBV3-1 to TRBJ2-7, with 7 bases that match TRBD2. With 0 bases clipped from V and 3 bases from J, the junction kept 8 bases outside the gene matches. CDR3 length equals 16 residues. The V gene's germline CDR1 is LGHDT and CDR2 YNNKEL (reference sequence). The CDR3 bases are TGTGCCAGCAGCCAAGATAGGAGCGGGAAGAGCTACGAGCAGTACTTC. Amino acids: CASSQDRSGKSYEQYF.

This clonotype was observed at least ten times. V usage is TRBV2 and J usage is TRBJ2-3, with TRBD2 matching 7 bases. The J segment lost 0 bases and the V segment lost 6 bases, leaving 6 bases of the junction unmatched. This CDR3 has 15 residues. Germline V lookup: CDR1 SNHLY, CDR2 FYNNEI. The CDR3 region has the DNA TGTGCCAGCAGGGGTCTAGCGGATAGCACAGATACGCAGTATTTT. Its translation is CASRGLADSTDTQYF. Using reference TRBV2 and TRBJ2-3 for the parts outside the CDR3, the full variable domain is EPEVTQTPSHQVTQMGQEVILRCVPISNHLYFYWYRQILGQKVEFLVSFYNNEISEKSEIFDDQFSVERPDGSNFTLKIRSTKLEDSAMYFCASRGLADSTDTQYFGPGTRLTVL.

This sequence joins TRBV20-1 and TRBJ2-7, with TRBD2 matching 7 bases. CDR1 and CDR2 (germline): DFQATT, SNEGSKA (reference sequence). The CDR3 sequence is 11 residues long. The ends lost 4 bases at V and 9 bases at J; junction bases unmatched: 6. The CDR3: CSANEGGRQYF. The CDR3 DNA reads as TGCAGTGCTAATGAGGGAGGGCGGCAGTACTTC.

This clonotype was observed at least ten times. The V and J genes are TRBV7-9 and TRBJ2-5, with 9 bases identical to TRBD1. CDR1 and CDR2 (germline): SEHNR, FQNEAQ (reference sequence). The CDR3 runs 16 residues. V lost 5 bases, J lost 3 bases, and 10 bases stayed unmatched. CDR3 nucleotide sequence: TGTGCCAGCAGCGACTCCGGGAGGACAGGGGAAGAGACCCAGTACTTC. It translates to CASSDSGRTGEETQYF. The full variable domain, with the rest looked up from reference TRBV7-9 and TRBJ2-5, is DTGVSQNPRHKITKRGQNVTFRCDPISEHNRLYWYRQTLGQGPEFLTYFQNEAQLEKSRLLSDRFSAERPKGSFSTLEIQRTEQGDSAMYLCASSDSGRTGEETQYFGPGTRLLVL.

This clonotype was detected only a few times. The chain employs TRBV4-1 and TRBJ2-7, with no clear D. Germline V gene data show CDR1 as MGHRA and CDR2 as YSYEKL. The CDR3 extends over 14 amino acids. The ends were cut back, 1 base at V and 7 bases at J, with 14 bases in the middle. The CDR3 here is CASSQAKTAAEQYF. In nucleotides, the CDR3 is TGCGCCAGCAGCCAAGCAAAAACGGCGGCTGAGCAGTACTTC.

As regards this clonotype: Germline and junction disagree at one end, which may indicate a read error. The gene calls are TRBV27 and TRBJ2-2; 8 positions match TRBD2. The CDR3 runs to 18 residues. The V gene's germline CDR1 is MNHEY and CDR2 SMNVEV (reference sequence). CDR3 bases: TGTGCCAGCGGTTTATCTGACCCAGCGGGAGTAGGGACCGGGGAGCTGTTTTTT. Translated: CASGLSDPAGVGTGELFF.

This clonotype was recorded at least ten times. The V and J genes are TRBV19 and TRBJ2-3; tentatively, D is TRBD2 (5 bases). The ends were cut back, 3 bases at V and 0 bases at J, with 10 bases in the middle. Germline V CDR1 and CDR2: LNHDA, SQIVND (reference sequence). CDR3 size: 15 residues. The CDR3 loop reads CASSISGFSTDTQYF. CDR3 nucleotides: TGTGCCAGTAGTATCTCGGGGTTTAGCACAGATACGCAGTATTTT.

This clonotype was observed many times. The CDR3 DNA sequence: TGTGCCAGCAGCTTAGGACTAGCGGGAATCCAAGAGACCCAGTACTTC. Amino acids: CASSLGLAGIQETQYF. The chain recombines TRBV7-9 with TRBJ2-5; TRBD2 agrees at 11 bases. Germline V gene sequence: CDR1 SEHNR, CDR2 FQNEAQ (reference sequence). CDR3 size: 16 residues. With 1 base clipped from V and 1 base from J, the junction kept 2 bases outside the gene matches.

CDR3 DNA sequence: TGTGCCAGCAGCCTCTACGGCAACTATGGCTACACCTTC. This encodes CASSLYGNYGYTF. The chain combines TRBV7-8 with TRBJ1-2; D remains ambiguous. The CDR3 sequence is 13 residues long. Germline lookup yields CDR1 SGHVS and CDR2 FQNEAQ. V lost 5 bases to trimming and J lost 2 bases, with 9 bases between them.

This clonotype appeared many times. V usage is TRBV6-5 and J usage is TRBJ1-2, with D perhaps matching TRBD1 (5 bases). Germline values: CDR1 MNHEY, CDR2 SVGAGI. CDR3 length: 12 residues. V shed 4 bases and J shed 8 bases, with 11 bases lying between them. The CDR3 region has the DNA TGTGCCAGCAGTTCCGAGGGGCGCGGCTACACCTTC. Translating it yields CASSSEGRGYTF.

In its sample, this clonotype was seen many times. The chain uses TRBV15 and TRBJ2-1; tentatively, D is TRBD1 (6 bases). The CDR3 is 14 amino acids. Deletions cut 0 bases from V and 6 bases from J, with 9 bases between. Germline loops: CDR1 LNHNV, CDR2 YYDKDF (reference sequence). The CDR3 region has the DNA TGTGCCACCAGCAGAGAAAGGACAGCCAATGAGCAGTTCTTC. Residues: CATSRERTANEQFF. Looking up the rest from reference TRBV15 and TRBJ2-1 gives the full variable domain: DAMVIQNPRYQVTQFGKPVTLSCSQTLNHNVMYWYQQKSSQAPKLLFHYYDKDFNNEADTPDNFQSRRPNTSFCFLDIRSPGLGDTAMYLCATSRERTANEQFFGPGTRLTVL.

This clonotype appeared a few times. This sequence joins TRBV27 and TRBJ2-2, with D possibly being TRBD1 or TRBD2 (5 bases each). Germline-derived CDR1 and CDR2 are MNHEY and SMNVEV (reference sequence). V dropped 6 bases and J dropped 4 bases, with 15 bases sitting between them. The CDR3 extends over 15 amino acids. Here the CDR3 DNA reads TGTGCCAGCAGCCTCGGGGACCCGTCCACCGGGGAGCTGTTTTTT. Residues: CASSLGDPSTGELFF.

This chain connects TRBV28 to TRBJ2-2; D is undetermined. CDR3 length equals 12 residues. Germline values: CDR1 MDHEN, CDR2 SYDVKM. V lost 4 bases, J lost 3 bases, and 3 bases lay in between. CDR3 sequence: CASSWDTGELFF. The CDR3 DNA reads as TGTGCCAGCAGTTGGGACACCGGGGAGCTGTTTTTT.

This clonotype was counted at least ten times. The rearrangement joins TRBV5-1 to TRBJ2-1; no clear D gene. V lost 0 bases, J lost 8 bases, and 18 bases lay in between. The CDR3 totals 16 residues. Germline assignment: CDR1 SGHRS and CDR2 YFSETQ. The CDR3: CASSLVGSTSFDEQFF. CDR3 DNA: TGCGCCAGCAGCTTGGTAGGCAGCACGAGCTTCGATGAGCAGTTCTTC.

Ten or more counts support this clonotype. The chain joins TRBV28 to TRBJ2-7; D remains ambiguous. The CDR3 length is 14 residues. CDR1 is MDHEN and CDR2 is SYDVKM in the germline V gene. Trimming pared 7 bases from V and 2 bases from J, leaving 15 bases between. The CDR3 sequence is CASNPDGPTYEQYF. CDR3 in DNA: TGTGCCAGCAACCCCGATGGGCCCACCTACGAGCAGTACTTC.

The chain uses TRBV3-1 and TRBJ2-7, with D perhaps matching TRBD1 (5 bases). V lost 0 bases, J lost 3 bases, and 18 bases lay in between. CDR1 is LGHDT and CDR2 is YNNKEL in the germline V gene (reference sequence). The CDR3 runs to 17 residues. CDR3 sequence reads: CASSQDVWGRNVYEQYF. CDR3 DNA sequence: TGTGCCAGCAGCCAAGATGTCTGGGGCAGGAACGTCTACGAGCAGTACTTC.

This clonotype occurred many times. This chain joins TRBV28 and TRBJ1-5; TRBD1 aligns across 7 bases. The V and J ends lost 5 bases and 4 bases, in that order; junction bases with no gene match: 11. CDR3 length equals 16 residues. Germline-derived CDR1 and CDR2 are MDHEN and SYDVKM. CDR3 DNA: TGTGCCAGCAGTCTCGGTGGTACAGGGGCTAATCAGCCCCAGCATTTT. Translation gives CASSLGGTGANQPQHF.